The clone carrying this T cell receptor beta chain showed up many times. Antigen unknown. This sample is part of a study of T-cell memory formation after mild COVID-19. Unmatched junction bases numbered 0, after V lost 6 bases and J lost 1 base. Germline assignment: CDR1 MNHEY and CDR2 SVGAGI. This CDR3 spans 13 amino acids. Study results and limitations: CD4/CD8 balance held among clones contracting day 15 to 85, and later expanders leaned CD4+. The main location of contracting CD4+ clones was CM and EM, and that of contracting CD8+ clones was EMRA. Cross-reactive memory appears to have joined, as suggested by some responding clones showing up in pre-infection memory.

Libraries for TCRalpha and TCRbeta carried sample barcodes and unique molecular identifiers via 5'RACE. Each CDR3 protein is one row after TCRdb ran MiXCR on the 5' RACE reads. The sample has 300,000 or so distinct CDR3 sequences; approximately 15% are singletons. The sample was PBMCs or a T cell subset sorted from them (not recorded which). The receptor was derived from a man aged 18 to 35 who had mild COVID-19 (a few samples of this study predate the infection). Cell type and time point are not known. The rearrangement links TRBV6-5 to TRBJ2-3; TRBD1 matches at 8 bases. The CDR3 DNA sequence: TGTGCCAGCAGGGGACAGGGCACAGATACGCAGTATTTT. Its translation: CASRGQGTDTQYF.